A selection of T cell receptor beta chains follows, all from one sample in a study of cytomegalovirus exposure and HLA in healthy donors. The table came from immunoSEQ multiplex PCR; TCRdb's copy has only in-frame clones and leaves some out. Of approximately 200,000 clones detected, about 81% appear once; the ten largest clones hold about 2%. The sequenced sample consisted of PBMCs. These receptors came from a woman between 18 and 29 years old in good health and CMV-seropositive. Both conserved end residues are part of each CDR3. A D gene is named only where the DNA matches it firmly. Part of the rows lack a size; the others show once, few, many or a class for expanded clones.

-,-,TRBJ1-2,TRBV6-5,TGTGCCAGCAGTTACACAGGGCCGCCCTATGGCTACACCTTC,CASSYTGPPYGYTF
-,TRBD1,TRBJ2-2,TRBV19,TGTGCCAGTAGTAACCCCGGGCAGGGGGCCTGGGAGCTGTTTTTT,CASSNPGQGAWELFF
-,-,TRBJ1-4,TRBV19,TGTGCCAGTAGTTACCAGGGTCAAACTAATGAAAAACTGTTTTTT,CASSYQGQTNEKLFF
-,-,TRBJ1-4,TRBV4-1,TGCGCCAGCAGCCAAGGACCACAGGGAACTAATGAAAAACTGTTTTTT,CASSQGPQGTNEKLFF
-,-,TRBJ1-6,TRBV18,TGTGCCAGCTCACAAGAGGTTATTAATTCACCCCTCCACTTT,CASSQEVINSPLHF
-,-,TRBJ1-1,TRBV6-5,TGTGCCAGCGGTTATGGAGGTGAAACTCAAGCTTTCTTT,CASGYGGETQAFF
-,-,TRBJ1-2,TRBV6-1,TGTGCCAGCAGTGGGCCAGGCCCAGGCTATGGCTACACCTTC,CASSGPGPGYGYTF
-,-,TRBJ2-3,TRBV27,TGTGCCAGCAGGACACTGAGCGGAGATACGCAGTATTTT,CASRTLSGDTQYF
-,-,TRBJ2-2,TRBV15,TGTGCCACCAGCAGAGAGGCTGTTCCCGGGGAGCTGTTTTTT,CATSREAVPGELFF
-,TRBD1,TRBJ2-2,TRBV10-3,TGTGCCACCCGCGATGGGACAGGAACAACCGGGGAGCTGTTTTTT,CATRDGTGTTGELFF
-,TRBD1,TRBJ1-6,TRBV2,TGTGCCAGCACTTTGGACAGGGGGAGCTCCTATAATTCACCCCTCCACTTT,CASTLDRGSSYNSPLHF
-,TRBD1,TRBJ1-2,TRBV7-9,TGTGCCAGCAGCTTGGACAGGGGAATCGTTTTCTATGGCTACACCTTC,CASSLDRGIVFYGYTF
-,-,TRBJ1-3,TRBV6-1,TGTGCCAGCAGTGAAGGTACAGGGTATGGAAACACCATATATTTT,CASSEGTGYGNTIYF
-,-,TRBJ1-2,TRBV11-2,TGTGCCAGCAGGGGGGGGGCAGGGGAAATAAACTATGGCTACACCTTC,CASRGGAGEINYGYTF
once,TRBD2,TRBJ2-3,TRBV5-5,TGTGCCAGCCCAGCGAGGCGGGGGGTAACAGATACGCAGTATTTT,CASPARRGVTDTQYF
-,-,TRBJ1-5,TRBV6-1,TGTGCCAGCACCGTGCGAGATTTAAATCAGCCCCAGCATTTT,CASTVRDLNQPQHF
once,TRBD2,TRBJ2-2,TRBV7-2,TGTGCCAGCAGCCACAGACTAGCGGGTACCGGGGAGCTGTTTTTT,CASSHRLAGTGELFF
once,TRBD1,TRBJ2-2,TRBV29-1,TGCAGCGTTGAAATCGGGACAGGGGGCGGGGGGGAGCTGTTTTTT,CSVEIGTGGGGELFF
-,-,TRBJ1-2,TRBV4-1,TGCGCCAGCAGCCGGACACGGGACATCGCTAACTATGGCTACACCTTC,CASSRTRDIANYGYTF
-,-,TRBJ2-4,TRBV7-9,TGTGCCAGCAGTCTACAGGGCCCAGGTCAAAACATTCAGTACTTC,CASSLQGPGQNIQYF
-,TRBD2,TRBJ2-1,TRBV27,TGTGCCAGCAGTCTCGGGACTAGCGGGGGCAATGAGCAGTTCTTC,CASSLGTSGGNEQFF
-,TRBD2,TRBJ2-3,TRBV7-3,TGTGCCAGCAGCTTAATGGGACTAGGCGACACAGATACGCAGTATTTT,CASSLMGLGDTDTQYF
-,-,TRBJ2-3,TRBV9,TGTGCCAGCAGCGTTACAGCTCGACCCCCAACAGATACGCAGTATTTT,CASSVTARPPTDTQYF
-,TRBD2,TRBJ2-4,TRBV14,TGTGCCAGCAGCCTGGGGACTAGCGGGGAGACCAGGAACATTCAGTACTTC,CASSLGTSGETRNIQYF
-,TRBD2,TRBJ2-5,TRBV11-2,TGTGCCAGCAGCCCCAGGCTAGCGGGGGGAGAGACCCAGTACTTC,CASSPRLAGGETQYF
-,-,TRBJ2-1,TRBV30,TGTGCCTGGAGGGTCAGGGGCGGGGGCTCCTACAATGAGCAGTTCTTC,CAWRVRGGGSYNEQFF
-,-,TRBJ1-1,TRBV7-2,TGTGCCAGCAGCACCGGACAGAACACTGAAGCTTTCTTT,CASSTGQNTEAFF
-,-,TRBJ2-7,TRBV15,TGTGCCACCAGCAGAGAGAGGAGGTTGTCCTACGAGCAGTACTTC,CATSRERRLSYEQYF
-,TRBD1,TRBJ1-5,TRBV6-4,TGTGCCAGCAGTGCCTGGGAGACAGGGGATCAGCCCCAGCATTTT,CASSAWETGDQPQHF
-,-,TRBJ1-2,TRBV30,TGTGCCTGGAGTGAAGACAGCATGTATGGCTACACCTTC,CAWSEDSMYGYTF
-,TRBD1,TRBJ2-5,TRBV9,TGTGCCAGCAGCGCGACAGGGGGCGATGAGACCCAGTACTTC,CASSATGGDETQYF
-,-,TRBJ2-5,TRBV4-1,TGCGCCAGCAGACCCACGGGGGGCGTCGAGACCCAGTACTTC,CASRPTGGVETQYF
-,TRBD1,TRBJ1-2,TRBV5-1,TGCGCCAGCAGCTTGGAGGGACAGGGGAACTATGGCTACACCTTC,CASSLEGQGNYGYTF
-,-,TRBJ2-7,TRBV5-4,TGTGCCAGCAGCCCTGACAACTACGAGCAGTACTTC,CASSPDNYEQYF
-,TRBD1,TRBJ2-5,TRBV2,TGTGCCAGTACCCAGGGGGTAGGGTTGGAGACCCAGTACTTC,CASTQGVGLETQYF
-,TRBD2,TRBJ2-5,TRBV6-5,TGTGCCAGCAGTTACCAGACTAGCGGCGGGACCCAGTACTTC,CASSYQTSGGTQYF
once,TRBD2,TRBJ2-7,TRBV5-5,TGTGCCAGCAGCCGGGGAGGGGAGCAGTACTTC,CASSRGGEQYF
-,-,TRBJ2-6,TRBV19,TGTGCCAGTAGTTACCGGGGAAGGGCCCCCTTCTCTGGGGCCAACGTCCTGACTTTC,CASSYRGRAPFSGANVLTF
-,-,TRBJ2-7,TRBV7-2,TGTGCCAGCAGCCCCCTAGACTCGACCTACGAGCAGTACTTC,CASSPLDSTYEQYF
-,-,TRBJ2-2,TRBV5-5,TGTGCCAGCAGACAAAGAACGACAGGGAACACCGGGGAGCTGTTTTTT,CASRQRTTGNTGELFF
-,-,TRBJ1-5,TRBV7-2,TGTGCCAGCAGCCCGGAGCCTAATCAGCCCCAGCATTTT,CASSPEPNQPQHF
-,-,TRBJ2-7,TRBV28,TGTGCCAGCAGACCTAGGAGAGACCGCTACGAGCAGTACTTC,CASRPRRDRYEQYF
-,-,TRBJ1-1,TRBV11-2,TGTGCCAGCAGCCCGAGGCGGGAGGGTGAAGCTTTCTTT,CASSPRREGEAFF
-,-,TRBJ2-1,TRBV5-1,TGCGCCACCAGGGGCGCGGGGACCTCCTACAATGAGCAGTTCTTC,CATRGAGTSYNEQFF
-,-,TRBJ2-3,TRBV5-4,TGTGCCAGCAGTCGATTTGCGGAGAGCACAGATACGCAGTATTTT,CASSRFAESTDTQYF
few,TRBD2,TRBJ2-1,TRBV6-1,TGTGCCAGCAGCGCGACTAGCGGGGATTACAATGAGCAGTTCTTC,CASSATSGDYNEQFF
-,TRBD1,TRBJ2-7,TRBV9,TGTGCCAGCAGCCCCGGGACAGGGGTATCCTACGAGCAGTACTTC,CASSPGTGVSYEQYF